What follows is one T cell receptor (beta chain) and its context. Its cognate antigen is unknown. TCRdb keeps only in-frame clones here, not all; method: immunoSEQ multiplex PCR. In the table there are 130,000 or so clones, around four fifths of which are singletons. Time point: baseline pretreatment blood. Documented treatment: 15 Gy SBRT to primary tumor, nephrectomy 4 weeks later. Blood was sampled at baseline, 2 weeks and 4 weeks after SBRT. The tumor was a clear cell renal cell carcinoma. This specimen comes from a study of radiation and T cells in renal cell carcinoma. Study-level information: Nephrectomy followed 15 Gy stereotactic body radiation by 4 weeks.

General observations from the study: Baseline intratumoral clonotype presence is unknown without pretreatment biopsies.

Germline assignment: CDR1 SEHNR and CDR2 FQNEAQ (reference sequence). The CDR3 runs 16 residues. Trimming stripped 0 bases from V and 2 bases from J, with 11 bases between. This receptor was taken from a woman in her forties or fifties with renal cell carcinoma. Sequenced material: blood, taken from a patient whose treatment included radiotherapy and nephrectomy. The chain recombines TRBV7-9 with TRBJ1-3, with D perhaps TRBD1 (6 bases). The CDR3 here is CASSLAGALPGNTIYF. In DNA, the CDR3 is TGTGCCAGCAGCTTAGCGGGGGCGCTCCCTGGAAACACCATATATTTT. The full variable domain, completed using reference TRBV7-9 and TRBJ1-3, is DTGVSQNPRHKITKRGQNVTFRCDPISEHNRLYWYRQTLGQGPEFLTYFQNEAQLEKSRLLSDRFSAERPKGSFSTLEIQRTEQGDSAMYLCASSLAGALPGNTIYFGEGSWLTVV.